A selection of T cell receptor beta chains follows, all from one sample in a study of blood T cell repertoires in COVID-19. Profiling relied on immunoSEQ multiplex PCR, and the TCRdb table lists in-frame clones only, not all of them. The table records around 230,000 clones, almost 85% of them present only once. The sequencing input was peripheral blood. The receptor source for this set is a man in his fifties with COVID-19, enrolled during active disease. Each CDR3 is given with its conserved first and last residue. A D gene is named only where the DNA matches it firmly. Size tells how often a clone was seen (once, few, many) or the class of an expanded clone, and some rows leave it out.

D | size | J | V | CDR3 | DNA
TRBD2 | NA | TRBJ2-7 | TRBV7-6 | CASSLGLAGTTYEQYF | TGTGCCAGCAGCTTGGGACTAGCGGGGACTACCTACGAGCAGTACTTC
TRBD1 | NA | TRBJ2-2 | TRBV4-1 | CASSQNGQGFTGELFF | TGCGCCAGCAGCCAAAATGGACAGGGGTTCACCGGGGAGCTGTTTTTT
TRBD1 | NA | TRBJ1-4 | TRBV9 | CASSVAPDRGGGEKLFF | TGTGCCAGCAGCGTAGCCCCAGACAGGGGCGGTGGAGAAAAACTGTTTTTT
NA | NA | TRBJ2-2 | TRBV6-4 | CASSDTNTGELFF | TGTGCCAGCAGTGATACAAACACCGGGGAGCTGTTTTTT
TRBD1 | few | TRBJ1-4 | TRBV3-1/TRBV3-2 | CASSQGTGANEKLFF | TGTGCCAGCAGCCAAGGGACAGGGGCTAATGAAAAACTGTTTTTT
NA | NA | TRBJ2-7 | TRBV5-1 | CASSLAFNPDYEQYF | TGCGCCAGCAGCTTGGCTTTCAACCCAGACTACGAGCAGTACTTC
TRBD1 | NA | TRBJ1-2 | TRBV18 | CASSTGTGHDGYTF | TGTGCCAGCTCAACAGGGACAGGGCATGATGGCTACACCTTC
TRBD2 | once | TRBJ2-5 | TRBV11-2 | CASSPGTSGGETQYF | TGTGCCAGCAGCCCGGGGACTAGCGGGGGGGAGACCCAGTACTTC
NA | NA | TRBJ2-3 | TRBV7-8 | CASSIKTGQTDTQYF | TGTGCCAGCAGCATAAAAACCGGACAAACAGATACGCAGTATTTT
TRBD2 | NA | TRBJ2-3 | TRBV7-2 | CASSLTSGGVDTQYF | TGTGCCAGCAGCTTAACCAGCGGGGGAGTGGATACGCAGTATTTT
NA | NA | TRBJ1-1 | TRBV18 | CASSPPPGTLNTEAFF | TGTGCCAGCTCACCACCACCCGGGACATTGAACACTGAAGCTTTCTTT
TRBD1 | NA | TRBJ2-4 | TRBV7-6 | CASSLGQDRDLRNIQYF | TGTGCCAGCAGCTTAGGCCAGGACAGGGACCTTAGGAACATTCAGTACTTC
NA | NA | TRBJ1-2 | TRBV30 | CAWTRGSRSGGYTF | TGTGCCTGGACGAGGGGGAGCAGATCCGGTGGCTACACCTTC
NA | NA | TRBJ1-3 | TRBV4-1 | CASSQEPTRGNTIYF | TGCGCCAGCAGCCAGGAACCCACTAGAGGAAACACCATATATTTT
NA | few | TRBJ2-1 | TRBV6-6 | CASTHNNEQFF | TGTGCCAGCACGCACAACAATGAGCAGTTCTTC
NA | NA | TRBJ1-1 | TRBV19 | CASTPTGRAFMNTEAFF | TGTGCCAGTACTCCGACAGGCCGGGCATTTATGAACACTGAAGCTTTCTTT
NA | once | TRBJ2-2 | TRBV6-5 | CASSYIGELFF | TGTGCCAGCAGTTATATCGGGGAGCTGTTTTTT
NA | few | TRBJ1-1 | TRBV4-1 | CASSYRVLTEAFF | TGCGCCAGCAGTTACAGGGTTTTAACTGAAGCTTTCTTT
TRBD1 | once | TRBJ2-7 | TRBV24-1 | CATSETGSLYEQYF | TGTGCCACCAGTGAGACAGGGTCCCTCTACGAGCAGTACTTC
TRBD2 | NA | TRBJ2-2 | TRBV9 | CASSVIASGDTGELFF | TGTGCCAGCAGCGTGATAGCTAGCGGGGACACCGGGGAGCTGTTTTTT
NA | NA | TRBJ1-5 | TRBV6-5 | CASSYSSPNRDQPQHF | TGTGCCAGCAGTTACTCGAGCCCCAACAGGGATCAGCCCCAGCATTTT
TRBD1 | few | TRBJ2-7 | TRBV7-2 | CASSLVIGTGGEQYF | TGTGCCAGCAGCTTAGTGATAGGGACAGGGGGCGAGCAGTACTTC
NA | NA | TRBJ1-1 | TRBV9 | CASSVRGNTEAFF | TGTGCCAGCAGCGTAAGGGGGAACACTGAAGCTTTCTTT
TRBD2 | NA | TRBJ2-7 | TRBV27 | CASKIAGASYEQYF | TGTGCCAGCAAAATAGCGGGGGCCTCCTACGAGCAGTACTTC
NA | NA | TRBJ2-7 | TRBV7-8 | CASSLRQGYEQYF | TGTGCCAGCAGCCTACGGCAGGGATACGAGCAGTACTTC
TRBD1 | NA | TRBJ1-6 | TRBV10-3 | CAISEGQGAVNSPLHF | TGTGCCATCAGTGAGGGACAGGGGGCGGTGAATTCACCCCTCCACTTT
NA | once | TRBJ2-1 | TRBV7-2 | CASREGLSPYNEQFF | TGTGCCAGCAGAGAGGGACTTTCACCTTACAATGAGCAGTTCTTC
TRBD1 | NA | TRBJ2-7 | TRBV6-2/TRBV6-3 | CASSYSDRDAQYF | TGTGCCAGCAGTTACTCGGACAGGGATGCGCAGTACTTC
TRBD2 | NA | TRBJ2-1 | TRBV3-1/TRBV3-2 | CASSQVVLAGGQRLNEQFF | TGTGCCAGCAGCCAAGTTGTACTAGCGGGGGGCCAGAGGTTGAATGAGCAGTTCTTC
NA | once | TRBJ1-3 | TRBV5-5 | CASKLENSGNTIYF | TGTGCCAGCAAGCTTGAGAACTCTGGAAACACCATATATTTT
NA | NA | TRBJ2-7 | TRBV30 | CAWSVIREQYF | TGTGCCTGGAGTGTTATTCGCGAGCAGTACTTC
TRBD1 | NA | TRBJ2-7 | TRBV27 | CASSPSPGTGNPGQYF | TGTGCCAGCAGTCCAAGTCCCGGGACAGGAAACCCGGGTCAGTACTTC
TRBD2 | NA | TRBJ2-7 | TRBV3-1/TRBV3-2 | CASSLGLAGSREQYF | TGTGCCAGCAGCCTCGGACTAGCGGGGTCTCGGGAGCAGTACTTC
NA | NA | TRBJ1-5 | TRBV6-5 | CASSYSGRDPQHF | TGTGCCAGCAGTTACTCGGGGAGGGACCCCCAGCATTTT
NA | NA | TRBJ1-2 | TRBV10-3 | CASSGWGNYGYTF | TGTGCCAGCTCAGGGTGGGGTAACTATGGCTACACCTTC
TRBD1 | NA | TRBJ1-6 | TRBV5-1 | CASSRTGGSPLHF | TGCGCCAGCAGTAGGACAGGGGGTTCACCCCTCCACTTT
TRBD2 | NA | TRBJ2-5 | TRBV4-2 | CASSPGLAGNHQETQYF | TGTGCCAGCAGCCCCGGACTAGCGGGGAATCACCAAGAGACCCAGTACTTC
TRBD1 | NA | TRBJ1-2 | TRBV18 | CASSPGQGYGYTF | TGTGCCAGCTCACCGGGACAGGGATATGGCTACACCTTC
NA | NA | TRBJ1-1 | TRBV6-1 | CASSELGAGTEAFF | TGTGCCAGCAGTGAATTAGGCGCGGGGACTGAAGCTTTCTTT
TRBD1 | NA | TRBJ1-2 | TRBV4-2 | CASSQRQGEYYGYTF | TGTGCCAGCAGCCAAAGACAGGGAGAGTACTATGGCTACACCTTC
NA | NA | TRBJ2-1 | TRBV5-4 | CASSPGRTIDLDEQFF | TGTGCCAGCAGTCCTGGACGGACTATAGATCTGGATGAGCAGTTCTTC
NA | NA | TRBJ1-1 | TRBV12-3/TRBV12-4 | CASAPLLNTEAFF | TGTGCCAGCGCGCCGTTGTTGAACACTGAAGCTTTCTTT
NA | once | TRBJ2-7 | TRBV30 | CAWTREAPYEQYF | TGTGCCTGGACGCGGGAAGCCCCCTACGAGCAGTACTTC
NA | NA | TRBJ2-1 | TRBV12-1 | CASSPRMQGHNNEQFF | TGTGCCAGCAGCCCCCGTATGCAGGGTCACAACAATGAGCAGTTCTTC
TRBD2 | NA | TRBJ2-1 | TRBV11-2 | CASSSGLAGVHYEQFF | TGTGCCAGCAGCTCGGGACTAGCGGGGGTTCATTATGAGCAGTTCTTC